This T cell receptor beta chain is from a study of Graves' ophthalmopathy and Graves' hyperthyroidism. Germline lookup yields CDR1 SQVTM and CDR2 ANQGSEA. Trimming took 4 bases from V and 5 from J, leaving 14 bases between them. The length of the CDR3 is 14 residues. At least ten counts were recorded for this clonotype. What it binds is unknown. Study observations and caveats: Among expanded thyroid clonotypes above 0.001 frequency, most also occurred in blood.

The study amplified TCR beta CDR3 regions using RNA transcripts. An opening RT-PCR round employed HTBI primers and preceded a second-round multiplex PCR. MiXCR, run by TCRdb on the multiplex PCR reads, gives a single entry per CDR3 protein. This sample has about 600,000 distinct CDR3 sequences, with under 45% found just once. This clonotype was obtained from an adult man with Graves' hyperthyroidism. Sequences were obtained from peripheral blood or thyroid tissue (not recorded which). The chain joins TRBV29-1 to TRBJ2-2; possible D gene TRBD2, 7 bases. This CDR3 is CSVARGAATGELFF. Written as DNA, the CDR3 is TGCAGCGTTGCTCGGGGGGCGGCAACCGGGGAGCTGTTTTTT.